These 14 T cell receptor beta chains share one sample of origin, sequenced in a study of blood T cell repertoires in COVID-19. The repertoire was sequenced with immunoSEQ multiplex PCR; TCRdb's copy has only in-frame clones and lacks some. The sample lists about 97,000 clones; approximately 84% were seen once. The sample consisted of peripheral blood. These TCRs come from a man in his sixties or seventies with acute or convalescent COVID-19.

This chain uses TRBV3-1 (or the pseudogene TRBV3-2) with TRBJ2-3, with unresolved D. Germline CDR1 and CDR2: LGHDT and YNNKEL (reference sequence). CDR3 length equals 10 residues. The V and J ends lost 1 base and 14 bases respectively, with 7 bases between them. CDR3 sequence reads: CASSQGSMYF. The CDR3 nucleotides are TGTGCCAGCAGCCAAGGGTCTATGTATTTT.

This sequence joins TRBV7-8 and TRBJ2-6; D may be TRBD1 (5 bases). The length of the CDR3 is 15 residues. The ends were cut back, 5 bases at V and 4 bases at J, with 12 bases in the middle. Germline V lookup: CDR1 SGHVS, CDR2 FQNEAQ. The CDR3: CASSRGHSGANVLTF. CDR3 bases: TGTGCCAGCAGCAGAGGACACTCGGGGGCCAACGTCCTGACTTTC. Full variable domain (remainder filled in from reference TRBV7-8 and TRBJ2-6): GAGVSQSPRYKVAKRGQDVALRCDPISGHVSLFWYQQALGQGPEFLTYFQNEAQLDKSGLPSDRFFAERPEGSVSTLKIQRTQQEDSAVYLCASSRGHSGANVLTFGAGSRLTVL.

The chain employs TRBV6-6 and TRBJ2-1; D is unresolved. The CDR3 covers 18 residues. Germline CDR1 MNHNY, CDR2 SVGAGI (reference sequence). V shed 5 bases and J shed 0 bases, with 20 bases lying between them. CDR3 region: CASSLYLPMGDSYNEQFF. The CDR3, as DNA: TGTGCCAGCAGTCTATACCTGCCGATGGGCGACTCCTACAATGAGCAGTTCTTC.

This sequence joins TRBV7-9 and TRBJ1-2; TRBD1 agrees at 10 bases. CDR1 is SEHNR, CDR2 FQNEAQ, per germline (reference sequence). This CDR3 spans 16 amino acids. J gave up 4 bases and V 5 bases, and 10 bases lay outside the gene matches. The CDR3 loop is CASSGYRDRGLYGYTF. The CDR3 DNA sequence: TGTGCCAGCAGCGGATACCGGGACAGGGGCCTCTATGGCTACACCTTC.

This clone has just a few counts. CDR3 in DNA: TGTGCCAGCAGCCGGGGACAGTCTCGATTATTATATGGCTACACCTTC. Protein: CASSRGQSRLLYGYTF. The genes are TRBV3-1 (or the pseudogene TRBV3-2) and TRBJ1-2; 7 positions agree with TRBD1. Per the germline V gene, CDR1 is LGHDT and CDR2 is YNNKEL (reference sequence). This CDR3 region has 16 residues. The ends lost 4 bases at V and 5 bases at J; junction bases unmatched: 13.

The DNA for the CDR3 is TGTGCCAGCAGCAGCTACCGGGTCCCCAATCAGCCCCAGCATTTT. This translates into CASSSYRVPNQPQHF. The chain recombines TRBV5-6 with TRBJ1-5; D gene unclear. The V gene's germline CDR1 is SGHDT and CDR2 YYEEEE. Trimming removed 4 bases at V and 3 bases at J, with 14 bases between. The CDR3 has 15 residues. The full variable domain, with the rest looked up from reference TRBV5-6 and TRBJ1-5, is DAGVTQSPTHLIKTRGQQVTLRCSPKSGHDTVSWYQQALGQGPQFIFQYYEEEERQRGNFPDRFSGHQFPNYSSELNVNALLLGDSALYLCASSSYRVPNQPQHFGDGTRLSIL.

V gene TRBV2 combines with J gene TRBJ1-2; no clear D gene. Germline CDR1 and CDR2: SNHLY and FYNNEI. CDR3 length equals 14 residues. Trimming pared 3 bases from V and 8 bases from J, leaving 16 bases between. CDR3 sequence reads: CASSERMPRGGYTF. DNA for the CDR3: TGTGCCAGCAGTGAGCGGATGCCTCGTGGGGGCTACACCTTC.

This clone was detected a few times. This chain links TRBV7-2 with TRBJ1-6; the match to TRBD1 covers 9 bases. Germline loops: CDR1 SGHTA, CDR2 FQGNSA. This CDR3 comprises 17 residues. V shed 5 bases and J 4 bases; nucleotides not matched to a gene: 9. The CDR3 protein is CASSPPGQGAYNSPLHF. As DNA, the CDR3 is TGTGCCAGCAGCCCACCGGGACAGGGCGCGTATAATTCACCCCTCCACTTT.

The chain carries TRBV2 and TRBJ1-4; TRBD1 agrees at 8 bases. V gave up 7 bases and J gave up 8 bases; unmatched junction bases: 12. Looked up from germline, CDR1 is SNHLY and CDR2 is FYNNEI. This CDR3 has 15 residues. In DNA, the CDR3 is TGTGCCAGCATCACACAGGGGGTTGTTGGGGAAAAACTGTTTTTT. It encodes CASITQGVVGEKLFF.

This clone rates as large (0.1 to 1%). This chain joins TRBV9 and TRBJ2-3, with a possible D match to TRBD1 (6 bases). Germline lookup yields CDR1 SGDLS and CDR2 YYNGEE. This CDR3 is 15 amino acids long. V shed 0 bases and J shed 0 bases, with 8 bases lying between them. The CDR3 here is CASSVEGQSTDTQYF. The CDR3 DNA sequence: TGTGCCAGCAGCGTAGAAGGACAGAGCACAGATACGCAGTATTTT.

V is TRBV28 and J is TRBJ1-5; no clear D. The length of the CDR3 is 12 residues. The V end lost 6 bases, the J end lost 2 bases, and 5 bases lay between the germline ends. CDR1 and CDR2 from the germline V gene are MDHEN and SYDVKM. CDR3 sequence reads: CASRAGNQPQHF. The CDR3 bases are TGTGCCAGCAGGGCAGGCAATCAGCCCCAGCATTTT. Drawing the rest from reference TRBV28 and TRBJ1-5, the complete variable domain is DVKVTQSSRYLVKRTGEKVFLECVQDMDHENMFWYRQDPGLGLRLIYFSYDVKMKEKGDIPEGYSVSREKKERFSLILESASTNQTSMYLCASRAGNQPQHFGDGTRLSIL.

This clone appeared once. This chain joins TRBV5-1 and TRBJ1-5; D may be TRBD1 (6 bases). The CDR3 has 14 amino acids. V gave up 1 base and J gave up 8 bases, with 13 bases separating them. CDR1 and CDR2 from the germline V gene are SGHRS and YFSETQ. The CDR3 DNA sequence: TGCGCCAGCAGCTTGACACAGGGTAGGGAGCCCCAGCATTTT. Its translation is CASSLTQGREPQHF.

The J gene is TRBJ1-4, the V gene TRBV4-3; D is possibly TRBD1 (6 bases). Germline CDR1 and CDR2: LGHNA and YSLEER. The CDR3 is made up of 15 amino acids. Deletions cut 1 base from V and 0 bases from J, with 6 bases between. Here the CDR3 reads CASSQGTATNEKLFF. The CDR3 nucleotides read TGCGCCAGCAGCCAAGGGACAGCAACTAATGAAAAACTGTTTTTT.

The chain recombines TRBV12-5 with TRBJ1-3, with 7 bases aligning to TRBD1. The ends lost 6 bases at V and 6 bases at J; junction bases unmatched: 8. The V gene's germline CDR1 is LGHNT and CDR2 FRNRAP. The length of the CDR3 is 14 residues. The chain's CDR3 is CASGQGGVENTIYF. CDR3 bases: TGTGCTAGTGGGCAGGGGGGTGTTGAAAACACCATATATTTT.